This entry is about one T cell receptor (beta chain). This sample was taken from a study of blood T cell repertoires in COVID-19. Study as a whole: Sources were T cells, B-cell-depleted T cells, or PBMCs; the material itself was cDNA or gDNA.

Clones were sequenced by immunoSEQ multiplex PCR, and TCRdb holds only the in-frame ones, with some missing. This sample has under 130,000 clones, with 84% found just once. Germline values: CDR1 SGHVS, CDR2 FNYEAQ. The V segment lost 0 bases and the J segment 0 bases; nucleotides outside the gene matches: 2. The CDR3 is 15 residues long. The chain employs TRBV7-6 and TRBJ2-7; TRBD2 matches 7 bases. The sequenced sample was peripheral blood. This sequence originates from a human donor in a cohort sampled during active COVID-19. The CDR3 here is CASSLAGGSSYEQYF. CDR3 sequence (DNA): TGTGCCAGCAGCTTAGCGGGGGGGAGCTCCTACGAGCAGTACTTC.